This TCR beta chain was documented in a study of blood T cells in healthy people across ages. Sample-barcoded 5' priming and a J-beta primer mix drove a second PCR of roughly 6 to 12 cycles. TCRdb used MiXCR to reprocess the 5' RACE reads, holding one entry per CDR3 protein. The sample has nearly 1 million distinct CDR3 sequences; around 54% are singletons. With regard to this clonotype: Antigen unknown.

Notes on the study in general: Without sorted subsets, naive and antigen-experienced compartments could not be conclusively compared.

The CDR3 loop spans 14 amino acids. The J segment lost 7 bases and the V segment lost 4 bases, leaving 4 bases of the junction unmatched. Germline loops: CDR1 ENHRY, CDR2 SYGVKD. V gene TRBV10-3 combines with J gene TRBJ2-2, with 9 bases identical to TRBD1. The specimen was blood. This TCR was sampled from a woman in her fifties or sixties in good health. As DNA, the CDR3 is TGTGCCATCAGTGCGGACAGGGGTCACGGGGAGCTGTTTTTT. This codes for CAISADRGHGELFF.